This T cell receptor beta chain was obtained from a study of T cell responses to AZD1222 COVID-19 vaccine. The ends were cut back, 0 bases at V and 1 base at J, with 9 bases in the middle. CDR3 length: 15 amino acids. TCRdb's copy holds only in-frame clones and misses some; the assay was immunoSEQ multiplex PCR. This table holds more than 100,000 clones, around 85% found once. The chain carries TRBV23-1 and TRBJ1-1; TRBD1 is a possible D gene (6 bases). TRBV23-1 is reported as an ORF; its role is uncertain. The sequencing used peripheral blood, collected on day 0 of AZD1222 vaccination. The source is an adult in good health. The CDR3 is CASSQSEGENTEAFF. The DNA for the CDR3 is TGCGCCAGCAGTCAATCGGAGGGGGAGAACACTGAAGCTTTCTTT.